The 14 T cell receptor beta chains reported below all come from one sample, sequenced in a study of T cells in Graves' hyperthyroidism and ophthalmopathy. The source material, RNA transcripts, was used to amplify TCR beta CDR3 regions. HTBI primers were the set used in a first-round RT-PCR of the TCR CDR3. TCRdb recomputed calls from the multiplex PCR reads with MiXCR, one row per CDR3 protein. The sample includes 490,000 or so distinct CDR3 sequences, just under 20% of them seen just once. Sequencing input: blood. These receptor sequences come from a man aged 40-49 years with Graves' ophthalmopathy.

The chain joins TRBV6-7 to TRBJ2-7; 7 bases fit TRBD1. TRBV6-7 is an open reading frame whose function is uncertain. This CDR3 has 15 residues. The V gene end was trimmed by 7 bases and the J gene end by 0 bases; junction bases not matched to a gene: 9. CDR3 residues: CASTYRGRSSYEQYF. The DNA of the CDR3 is TGTGCCAGCACCTACAGGGGACGGAGCTCCTACGAGCAGTACTTC.

This sequence joins TRBV4-1 and TRBJ1-1; no clear D. CDR1 MGHRA and CDR2 YSYEKL come from the germline V gene. This CDR3 has 13 residues. V dropped 0 bases and J dropped 6 bases, with 8 bases sitting between them. The CDR3 sequence: CASSQEWSSEAFF. In DNA, the CDR3 is TGCGCCAGCAGCCAAGAGTGGTCCTCTGAAGCTTTCTTT.

V gene TRBV7-2 combines with J gene TRBJ2-1, with D hard to call. This CDR3 has 14 residues. V was cut by 3 bases and J by 3 bases, with 9 bases left in between. CDR1 SGHTA and CDR2 FQGNSA come from the germline V gene. The CDR3 DNA follows: TGTGCCAGCAGCTTCCTAGGGATCTACAATGAGCAGTTCTTC. Translating it yields CASSFLGIYNEQFF.

This clonotype has at least ten counts. CDR3 sequence reads: CASSPGRDGFMNTEAFF. The CDR3 DNA reads as TGTGCCAGCAGCCCGGGCCGGGACGGCTTCATGAACACTGAAGCTTTCTTT. The V and J genes are TRBV11-2 and TRBJ1-1; the D gene is possibly TRBD1 (5 bases). The CDR3 spans 17 residues. Trimming removed 5 bases from V and 0 bases from J, with 19 bases in between. CDR1 and CDR2 (germline): SGHAT, FQNNGV.

The V and J genes are TRBV29-1 and TRBJ1-3; 7 bases line up with TRBD1. Germline V gene data show CDR1 as SQVTM and CDR2 as ANQGSEA. The CDR3 spans 14 residues. After removal of 7 bases from V and 3 bases from J, the junction contained 9 bases not matched to a gene. CDR3 nucleotide sequence: TGCAGCGGAGGACTTGACAGGGATGGAAACACCATATATTTT. Translated: CSGGLDRDGNTIYF.

Ten or more counts support this clonotype. The chain recombines TRBV6-1 with TRBJ2-7; 7 bases match TRBD1. Germline trimming cut 5 bases from V and 6 bases from J; bases unmatched to any gene: 7. Germline CDR1 reads MNHNS; CDR2 reads SASEGT. The CDR3 sequence is 13 residues long. This CDR3 is CASSYVPGGEQYF. CDR3 sequence (DNA): TGTGCCAGCAGTTACGTGCCAGGGGGCGAGCAGTACTTC.

This clonotype was detected many times. The rearrangement uses TRBV20-1 and TRBJ2-7; a weak D match, TRBD2 (6 bases). Germline values: CDR1 DFQATT, CDR2 SNEGSKA (reference sequence). The CDR3 is 14 residues long. The V end lost 3 bases, the J end lost 7 bases, and 19 bases lay between the germline ends. In DNA, the CDR3 is TGCAGTGCTAGTCACTTAGCGGCTGCGGGGGAGCAGTACTTC. This gives the protein CSASHLAAAGEQYF.

The chain links TRBV7-9 to TRBJ2-1, with D unclear. The length of the CDR3 is 15 residues. V shed 2 bases and J shed 8 bases, with 16 bases lying between them. Germline CDR1 SEHNR, CDR2 FQNEAQ (reference sequence). In DNA form, the CDR3 reads TGTGCCAGCAGCTTAATAGACCCCCTGGGGTATGAGCAGTTCTTC. Amino acids: CASSLIDPLGYEQFF.

This clonotype was counted between two and nine times. The V gene is TRBV7-3, the J gene TRBJ2-5, with 11 bases lining up with TRBD2. Germline values: CDR1 SGHTA, CDR2 FQGTGA. Trimming removed 1 base from V and 3 bases from J; junction bases left unmatched: 1. The CDR3 has 15 residues. The CDR3: CASSLIAGGKETQYF. In nucleotides, the CDR3 is TGTGCCAGCAGCTTAATAGCGGGAGGGAAAGAGACCCAGTACTTC.

This clonotype has a count of ten or more. This chain joins TRBV11-2 and TRBJ2-5; TRBD2 agrees at 9 bases. The CDR3 is made up of 17 amino acids. The germline gives CDR1 SGHAT, CDR2 FQNNGV. V was pared by 0 bases and J by 4 bases, with 9 bases of the junction left unmatched. As DNA, the CDR3 is TGTGCCAGCAGCTTAGATCGGAGCGGGAGGTTCGGAGAGACCCAGTACTTC. Its translation is CASSLDRSGRFGETQYF. The full variable domain, its missing parts supplied by reference TRBV11-2 and TRBJ2-5, is EAGVAQSPRYKIIEKRQSVAFWCNPISGHATLYWYQQILGQGPKLLIQFQNNGVVDDSQLPKDRFSAERLKGVDSTLKIQPAKLEDSAVYLCASSLDRSGRFGETQYFGPGTRLLVL.

For this clonotype: With a much larger clone just one base away, this may be a read error. The rearrangement links TRBV7-2 to TRBJ2-7; 7 nucleotides align to TRBD1. This CDR3 is built from 15 residues. Per the germline V gene, CDR1 is SGHTA and CDR2 is FQGNSA. CDR3 in amino acids: CASSPGAGGSYGQYF. The CDR3 coding sequence is TGTGCCAGCAGTCCTGGGGCAGGGGGATCCTACGGGCAGTACTTC.

V and J are TRBV6-1 and TRBJ1-2; 9 bases fit TRBD1. Germline CDR1 and CDR2: MNHNS and SASEGT. This CDR3 spans 13 amino acids. The V gene end was trimmed by 5 bases and the J gene end by 5 bases; junction bases not matched to a gene: 3. The CDR3 sequence: CASSTGGRYGYTF. The CDR3 coding sequence is TGTGCCAGCAGTACAGGGGGCCGGTATGGCTACACCTTC.

A few counts support this clonotype. The rearrangement joins TRBV2 to TRBJ2-1; TRBD2 aligns across 13 bases. The V gene end was trimmed by 0 bases and the J gene end by 1 base; junction bases not matched to a gene: 9. The CDR3 has 20 amino acids. Germline assignment: CDR1 SNHLY and CDR2 FYNNEI. The CDR3 DNA sequence: TGTGCCAGCAGTGAAGCCGGGACTAGCGGGACCGTGGTATCCTACAATGAGCAGTTCTTC. Translated: CASSEAGTSGTVVSYNEQFF.

There are a few counts of this clonotype. V gene TRBV9 combines with J gene TRBJ1-1; tentative D call: TRBD1 (5 bases). Germline CDR1 and CDR2: SGDLS and YYNGEE. There are 13 residues in the CDR3. V dropped 2 bases and J dropped 5 bases, with 10 bases sitting between them. The CDR3 is CASSVVAGTEAFF. In nucleotides, the CDR3 is TGTGCCAGCAGCGTCGTGGCAGGGACTGAAGCTTTCTTT.